This T cell receptor (beta chain) derives from a study of breast tumors, draining lymph nodes, adjacent tissues. Broader study findings: Luminal-like breast cancer showed significantly greater tumor-nontumor repertoire similarity than basal-like breast cancer did. Most tumor T cells seemingly derive from lymph node, then expand in tumor. Tumor T cell lymph node origin was a supported hypothesis, not proven. Tumors had less TCR diversity than lymph nodes, more than nontumor tissue.

The CDR3 contains 13 residues. The V gene's germline CDR1 is SGHAT and CDR2 FQDESV (reference sequence). Trimming took 3 bases from V and 9 from J, leaving 12 bases between them. Each CDR3 protein is one row after TCRdb ran MiXCR on the multiplex PCR reads. Of roughly 220,000 distinct CDR3 sequences in the sample, under 40% were seen once. In this sample, this clonotype turned up a few times. Its antigen is not known. Given a much more abundant clone one base away, this may be a read error. Breast cancer patients provided tissue from their axillary draining lymph nodes. Sequencing was performed on axillary lymph node tissue. The TCR originated in a female donor with breast cancer. Some clones in this sample may be carry-over from other donors' samples. This chain joins TRBV11-1 and TRBJ1-5; possibly TRBD1 for D (5 bases). CDR3 coding DNA: TGTGCCAGCAGCTTTGGGGCCGGGGCGCCCCAGCATTTT. Encoded protein: CASSFGAGAPQHF.